This passage covers 14 T cell receptor beta chains from one sample sequenced in a study of blood T cell repertoires in COVID-19. The data were produced by immunoSEQ multiplex PCR, yet TCRdb's version contains in-frame clones alone and is incomplete. The sample comprises 150,000 to 250,000 clones, approximately 85% of which are singletons, and 10% to 15% rests with the top ten. The specimen was PBMCs or T cells enriched from blood (not recorded which). Every receptor here comes from a man between 40 and 49 years old who had recovered from COVID-19.

The chain uses TRBV21-1 and TRBJ2-2; the tabulated D call, TRBD1, remains unverified against the DNA. TRBV21-1 is a known pseudogene. The CDR3 length is 18 residues. The CDR3 is CASTEGTEQGANTGELFF. DNA of the CDR3: TGTGCCAGCACCGAGGGGACCGAACAGGGGGCGAACACCGGGGAGCTGTTTTTT.

This chain joins TRBV18 and TRBJ2-2, with unresolved D. This CDR3 is built from 13 residues. Germline CDR1 KGHSH, CDR2 LQKENI. The V end was cut by 3 bases, the J end by 4 bases, with 6 bases between. The CDR3 loop is CASSPSSTGELFF. The CDR3 nucleotides are TGTGCCAGCTCACCTTCGTCCACCGGGGAGCTGTTTTTT.

The chain has TRBV28 and TRBJ2-5; TRBD2 might be the D (5 bases). The CDR3 extends over 15 amino acids. CDR1 and CDR2 from the germline V gene are MDHEN and SYDVKM. The V and J ends lost 3 bases and 7 bases respectively, with 18 bases between them. The CDR3 reads CASSFSRTVEWTQYF. The DNA for the CDR3 is TGTGCCAGCAGTTTTTCGCGGACTGTGGAATGGACCCAGTACTTC.

This clone was counted a few times. The J gene is TRBJ1-5, the V gene TRBV28; TRBD1 agrees at 7 bases. The CDR3 covers 15 residues. V dropped 3 bases and J dropped 2; count of bases not matched to a gene: 4. The germline V gene encodes CDR1 MDHEN and CDR2 SYDVKM. The CDR3 reads CASSFGTVGNQPQHF. The CDR3 coding sequence is TGTGCCAGCAGTTTCGGGACAGTCGGCAATCAGCCCCAGCATTTT. Looking up the rest from reference TRBV28 and TRBJ1-5 gives the full variable domain: DVKVTQSSRYLVKRTGEKVFLECVQDMDHENMFWYRQDPGLGLRLIYFSYDVKMKEKGDIPEGYSVSREKKERFSLILESASTNQTSMYLCASSFGTVGNQPQHFGDGTRLSIL.

The chain combines TRBV6-5 with TRBJ1-2, with a possible D match to TRBD1 (5 bases). V was clipped by 5 bases and J by 6 bases, with 16 bases between them. Germline values: CDR1 MNHEY, CDR2 SVGAGI. CDR3 length: 14 amino acids. The CDR3 spells CASSPKGTRDGYTF. The CDR3 DNA is TGTGCCAGCAGTCCGAAAGGGACTCGGGATGGCTACACCTTC.

The chain has TRBV3-1 (or the pseudogene TRBV3-2) and TRBJ1-2; D gene uncertain. The V end was cut by 0 bases, the J end by 2 bases, with 4 bases between. Germline V gene data show CDR1 as LGHDT and CDR2 as YNNKEL (reference sequence). The CDR3 runs to 13 residues. The CDR3 coding sequence is TGTGCCAGCAGCCAAGACAGAAACTATGGCTACACCTTC. The encoded protein is CASSQDRNYGYTF.

The genes are TRBV28 and TRBJ2-7; 10 bases fit TRBD1. The germline V gene encodes CDR1 MDHEN and CDR2 SYDVKM. This CDR3 spans 15 amino acids. The ends lost 6 bases at V and 4 bases at J; junction bases unmatched: 9. The CDR3 sequence is CASRKEGQGGYEQYF. CDR3 nucleotides: TGTGCCAGCAGGAAAGAAGGACAGGGGGGGTACGAGCAGTACTTC.

The V gene is TRBV7-9, the J gene TRBJ1-2; no firm D call. Trimming shortened V by 5 bases and J by 4 bases, and 17 bases separated the two germline ends. This CDR3 has 15 amino acids. Germline V CDR1 and CDR2: SEHNR, FQNEAQ (reference sequence). The chain's CDR3 is CASSPEMFQAYGYTF. CDR3 bases: TGTGCCAGCAGCCCTGAAATGTTCCAGGCCTATGGCTACACCTTC.

The chain uses TRBV7-9 and TRBJ1-1, with TRBD1 as a possible D gene (6 bases). Germline CDR1 and CDR2: SEHNR and FQNEAQ (reference sequence). Deletions cut 1 base from V and 7 bases from J, with 16 bases between. This CDR3 region has 15 residues. The CDR3 loop reads CASSLGPWGHGEAFF. In DNA form, the CDR3 reads TGTGCCAGCAGCTTAGGCCCATGGGGGCATGGTGAAGCTTTCTTT.

This chain uses TRBV29-1 with TRBJ1-2, with 7 bases that match TRBD1. From germline, CDR1 is SQVTM and CDR2 ANQGSEA. The ends lost 4 bases at V and 2 bases at J; junction bases unmatched: 10. The CDR3 extends over 15 amino acids. Written as DNA, the CDR3 is TGCAGCGTTGCTGCGACGACAGGGAGAAACTATGGCTACACCTTC. Protein sequence: CSVAATTGRNYGYTF. Supplemented by reference TRBV29-1 and TRBJ1-2, the full variable domain reads SAVISQKPSRDICQRGTSLTIQCQVDSQVTMMFWYRQQPGQSLTLIATANQGSEATYESGFVIDKFPISRPNLTFSTLTVSNMSPEDSSIYLCSVAATTGRNYGYTFGSGTRLTVV.

This chain connects TRBV28 to TRBJ2-1, with a weak D call TRBD2 (6 bases). This CDR3 spans 15 amino acids. Germline CDR1 MDHEN, CDR2 SYDVKM. With 5 bases removed from V and 15 bases from J, the gap between germline ends came to 26 bases. CDR3 nucleotides: TGTGCCAGCAGTCCACCGGACTACACTCCTTTTTATGGGTTCTTC. Amino acid sequence: CASSPPDYTPFYGFF.

This chain uses TRBV18 with TRBJ2-1; 7 bases align to TRBD2. The CDR3 extends over 14 amino acids. CDR1 KGHSH and CDR2 LQKENI come from the germline V gene. J gave up 6 bases and V 5 bases, and 7 bases lay outside the gene matches. The CDR3 coding sequence is TGTGCCAGCTCAACCGGGACTACCGTCAATGAGCAGTTCTTC. Its protein product is CASSTGTTVNEQFF. The full variable domain, rest sourced from reference TRBV18 and TRBJ2-1, is NAGVMQNPRHLVRRRGQEARLRCSPMKGHSHVYWYRQLPEEGLKFMVYLQKENIIDESGMPKERFSAEFPKEGPSILRIQQVVRGDSAAYFCASSTGTTVNEQFFGPGTRLTVL.

The chain joins TRBV3-1 (or the pseudogene TRBV3-2) to TRBJ1-2; TRBD1 is a possible D gene (5 bases). The V end lost 0 bases, the J end lost 8 bases, and 13 bases lay between the germline ends. Germline V gene sequence: CDR1 LGHDT, CDR2 YNNKEL (reference sequence). This CDR3 has 14 residues. The CDR3 nucleotides read TGTGCCAGCAGCCAAGACTCCAGGGTAGGCGGCTACACCTTC. Translating it yields CASSQDSRVGGYTF.

This chain connects TRBV24-1 to TRBJ2-1; D unclear. With 3 bases removed from V and 3 bases from J, the gap between germline ends came to 5 bases. The V gene's germline CDR1 is KGHDR and CDR2 SFDVKD. The CDR3 length is 13 residues. The CDR3 region is CATSDVNYNEQFF. CDR3 in DNA: TGTGCCACCAGTGATGTCAACTACAATGAGCAGTTCTTC.